This TCR beta chain was sequenced in a study of cytotoxic CD8 clonotypes in ibrutinib-treated CLL. Study details: In all, about a dozen patients were relapsed/refractory, some 15 were treatment-naive and approximately 17 were IGHV unmutated.

Germline V gene data show CDR1 as KGHSH and CDR2 as LQKENI. Trimming cost V 3 bases and J 4 bases, with 18 bases left between them. The CDR3 runs 16 residues. Generated by immunoSEQ multiplex PCR, the TCRdb table keeps only in-frame clones and is missing some. This table has around 70,000 clones, about nine tenths appearing once. The genes are TRBV18 and TRBJ1-2; no reliable D call. The clonotype comes from a human donor with chronic lymphocytic leukemia. The material was PBMCs, obtained after 12 months of ibrutinib treatment. The CDR3 loop is CASSPVAAVGSYGYTF. The CDR3 DNA reads TGTGCCAGCTCACCCGTTGCGGCGGTCGGCAGCTATGGCTACACCTTC.